In its sample, the clone carrying this T cell receptor (beta chain) was seen a few times. This sample was included in a study of blood T cell repertoires in COVID-19. TCRdb's copy holds only in-frame clones and misses some; the assay was immunoSEQ multiplex PCR. The table includes around 240,000 clones, roughly nine tenths detected once. V lost 5 bases and J 8 bases, leaving 15 bases between the germline ends. This CDR3 comprises 13 residues. Per the germline V gene, CDR1 is SEHNR and CDR2 is FQNEAQ (reference sequence). This clonotype originated in a human donor in a cohort exposed to, infected with or recovered from COVID-19 (not recorded which). The donor label of this sample is uncertain. The sequenced sample was PBMCs or T cells enriched from blood (not recorded which). The chain couples TRBV7-9 to TRBJ1-2, with a weak D call TRBD1 (5 bases). The CDR3 here is CASSPPTGDGYTF. CDR3 DNA: TGTGCCAGCAGCCCACCAACGGGGGACGGCTACACCTTC.